These T cell receptor beta chains were read from a single sample in a study of Ad26.COV2.S vaccination and SARS-CoV-2 variants. The assay was immunoSEQ multiplex PCR, and TCRdb's table has in-frame clones only and misses some. The repertoire includes around 300,000 clones, 88% of them detected once, and 6.4% sits in the top ten. The sequencing used peripheral blood, collected in a trial of Ad26.COV2.S vaccine versus placebo. Receptor source: a person between 18 and 65 years old who received the Ad26.COV2.S COVID-19 vaccine or a placebo. The CDR3 runs from the conserved cysteine through the conserved F or W. Each record gives: J gene, D gene, clone size, V gene, CDR3 DNA, CDR3 protein. D genes are given only for firm matches. A clone size is listed for some rows: how often the clone was seen (once, few, many), or a class if it is expanded.

J gene: TRBJ1-2; D gene: NA; clone size: NA; V gene: TRBV20-1; CDR3 DNA: TGCAGTGCTAGTGGTGGTTTCACCTATGGCTACACCTTC; CDR3 protein: CSASGGFTYGYTF
J gene: TRBJ1-1; D gene: NA; clone size: NA; V gene: TRBV5-1; CDR3 DNA: TGCGCCAGCAGCCCCGACGGTTACACTGAAGCTTTCTTT; CDR3 protein: CASSPDGYTEAFF
J gene: TRBJ2-3; D gene: NA; clone size: NA; V gene: TRBV21-1; CDR3 DNA: TGTGCCAGCAGCAAAGACGCTCCGGGACCTGTTCGGGCAGATACGCAGTATTTT; CDR3 protein: CASSKDAPGPVRADTQYF
J gene: TRBJ1-2; D gene: NA; clone size: NA; V gene: TRBV30; CDR3 DNA: TGTGCCTGGATCAAGACCGGCCGGGGAGGCTATGGCTACACCTTC; CDR3 protein: CAWIKTGRGGYGYTF
J gene: TRBJ2-6; D gene: TRBD1; clone size: NA; V gene: TRBV3-1/TRBV3-2; CDR3 DNA: TGTGCCAGCAGCCAAGGACAGGGGGCCGAGTCTGGGGCCAACGTCCTGACTTTC; CDR3 protein: CASSQGQGAESGANVLTF
J gene: TRBJ2-3; D gene: NA; clone size: NA; V gene: TRBV7-3; CDR3 DNA: TGTGCCAGCAGCTCATACGGTACTAGCACAGATACGCAGTATTTT; CDR3 protein: CASSSYGTSTDTQYF
J gene: TRBJ1-3; D gene: NA; clone size: NA; V gene: TRBV7-9; CDR3 DNA: TGTGCCAGCAGCCTTAGCGTGAAGTACTCTGGAAACACCATATATTTT; CDR3 protein: CASSLSVKYSGNTIYF
J gene: TRBJ2-7; D gene: TRBD1; clone size: NA; V gene: TRBV7-9; CDR3 DNA: TGTGCCAGCAGACAGGGGAGCTCCTACGAGCAGTACTTC; CDR3 protein: CASRQGSSYEQYF
J gene: TRBJ1-4; D gene: TRBD1; clone size: NA; V gene: TRBV18; CDR3 DNA: TGTGCCAGCTCACTCCGGGACAGTGACAATGAAAAACTGTTTTTT; CDR3 protein: CASSLRDSDNEKLFF
J gene: TRBJ2-7; D gene: NA; clone size: NA; V gene: TRBV4-3; CDR3 DNA: TGCGCCAGCAGCCAAGGACATAGCTCCTACGAGCAGTACTTC; CDR3 protein: CASSQGHSSYEQYF
J gene: TRBJ2-7; D gene: NA; clone size: once; V gene: TRBV28; CDR3 DNA: TGTGCCAGCAGAACGCCCACAGGCTCCTACGAGCAGTACTTC; CDR3 protein: CASRTPTGSYEQYF
J gene: TRBJ2-2; D gene: TRBD1; clone size: NA; V gene: TRBV2; CDR3 DNA: TGTGCCAGCAGACCCGGGACAGGGGTTTCCGGGGAGCTGTTTTTT; CDR3 protein: CASRPGTGVSGELFF
J gene: TRBJ1-4; D gene: NA; clone size: NA; V gene: TRBV5-1; CDR3 DNA: TGCGCCAGCAGCTTATCATTCAGAGAAACTAATGAAAAACTGTTTTTT; CDR3 protein: CASSLSFRETNEKLFF
J gene: TRBJ1-1; D gene: TRBD1; clone size: NA; V gene: TRBV18; CDR3 DNA: TGTGCCAGCCGGACAGGGGCCCTCATGAACACTGAAGCTTTCTTT; CDR3 protein: CASRTGALMNTEAFF
J gene: TRBJ2-1; D gene: TRBD2; clone size: NA; V gene: TRBV7-3; CDR3 DNA: TGTGCCAGCAGCGGGACTAGCGGGAGCTCCAATGAGCAGTTCTTC; CDR3 protein: CASSGTSGSSNEQFF
J gene: TRBJ1-2; D gene: NA; clone size: few; V gene: TRBV24-1; CDR3 DNA: TGTGCCACCAGTGATTCAAACAGCTACACCTTC; CDR3 protein: CATSDSNSYTF
J gene: TRBJ2-7; D gene: TRBD2; clone size: NA; V gene: TRBV7-2; CDR3 DNA: TGTGCCAGCAGCTTAGCCAGCGGGAGGGCCTACGAGCAGTACTTC; CDR3 protein: CASSLASGRAYEQYF
J gene: TRBJ1-1; D gene: NA; clone size: NA; V gene: TRBV5-4; CDR3 DNA: TGTGCCAGCAGCAAGGAGGCGGGGGCGAACACTGAAGCTTTCTTT; CDR3 protein: CASSKEAGANTEAFF
J gene: TRBJ2-3; D gene: TRBD1; clone size: NA; V gene: TRBV11-2; CDR3 DNA: TGTGCCAGCAGGCACGGGACAGGGCTTAAAGATACGCAGTATTTT; CDR3 protein: CASRHGTGLKDTQYF
J gene: TRBJ2-7; D gene: NA; clone size: once; V gene: TRBV4-3; CDR3 DNA: TGCGCCAGCAGCCAAGAGACAGGTTACGAGCAGTACTTC; CDR3 protein: CASSQETGYEQYF
J gene: TRBJ1-2; D gene: NA; clone size: few; V gene: TRBV9; CDR3 DNA: TGTGCCAGCAGCGTAGGGCAGGGCTATGGCTACACCTTC; CDR3 protein: CASSVGQGYGYTF
J gene: TRBJ1-3; D gene: NA; clone size: NA; V gene: TRBV9; CDR3 DNA: TGTGCCAGTAGGAATGGAAACACCATATATTTT; CDR3 protein: CASRNGNTIYF
J gene: TRBJ2-1; D gene: NA; clone size: NA; V gene: TRBV12-3/TRBV12-4; CDR3 DNA: TGTGCCAGCAGCCCCCTCCGTGACAGTGAGCAGTTCTTC; CDR3 protein: CASSPLRDSEQFF
J gene: TRBJ2-3; D gene: NA; clone size: NA; V gene: TRBV7-8; CDR3 DNA: TGTGCCAGCAGCTCCGCCCGCGCAGATACGCAGTATTTT; CDR3 protein: CASSSARADTQYF
J gene: TRBJ2-3; D gene: TRBD1; clone size: NA; V gene: TRBV24-1; CDR3 DNA: TGTGCCACCAGTGCAGGGACAGGGTCGTCAGATACGCAGTATTTT; CDR3 protein: CATSAGTGSSDTQYF
J gene: TRBJ2-1; D gene: NA; clone size: once; V gene: TRBV4-3; CDR3 DNA: TGCGCCAGCAGCCAAGGGGGAAACTCCTACAATGAGCAGTTCTTC; CDR3 protein: CASSQGGNSYNEQFF
J gene: TRBJ1-1; D gene: NA; clone size: NA; V gene: TRBV4-3; CDR3 DNA: TGCGCCAGCAGCCAAGATCGAGGGAACACTGAAGCTTTCTTT; CDR3 protein: CASSQDRGNTEAFF
J gene: TRBJ2-3; D gene: TRBD2; clone size: NA; V gene: TRBV4-1; CDR3 DNA: TGCGCCAGCAGCCAAGATTTATGGCGGGGGGCAGCGGATACGCAGTATTTT; CDR3 protein: CASSQDLWRGAADTQYF
J gene: TRBJ2-3; D gene: TRBD2; clone size: NA; V gene: TRBV12-5; CDR3 DNA: TGTGCTAGTGGCTCCGGACTAGCAGGGTATGACACAGATACGCAGTATTTT; CDR3 protein: CASGSGLAGYDTDTQYF
J gene: TRBJ1-5; D gene: NA; clone size: NA; V gene: TRBV6-2/TRBV6-3; CDR3 DNA: TGTGCCAGCAGTTACAGTGAAGGTCAGCCCCAGCATTTT; CDR3 protein: CASSYSEGQPQHF
J gene: TRBJ2-1; D gene: NA; clone size: NA; V gene: TRBV3-1/TRBV3-2; CDR3 DNA: TGTGCCAGCAGCCAAGAAAGGATAAGGGAGAATGAGCAGTTCTTC; CDR3 protein: CASSQERIRENEQFF
J gene: TRBJ1-2; D gene: NA; clone size: NA; V gene: TRBV9; CDR3 DNA: TGTGCCAGCAGCGTAGGTGGGGGCACCTATGGCTACACCTTC; CDR3 protein: CASSVGGGTYGYTF
J gene: TRBJ1-1; D gene: NA; clone size: NA; V gene: TRBV6-5; CDR3 DNA: TGTGCCAGCAGGACCCTCGGGGGGGGAACTTTCTTT; CDR3 protein: CASRTLGGGTFF
J gene: TRBJ1-6; D gene: NA; clone size: NA; V gene: TRBV4-2; CDR3 DNA: TGTGCCAGCAGCCGAAAAGGGCAGGACTCTAATTCACCCCTCCACTTT; CDR3 protein: CASSRKGQDSNSPLHF
J gene: TRBJ2-4; D gene: TRBD2; clone size: NA; V gene: TRBV4-3; CDR3 DNA: TGCGCCAGCAGCCACAGCCTAGCGGGTAACCCCCTAGCCAAAAACATTCAGTACTTC; CDR3 protein: CASSHSLAGNPLAKNIQYF
J gene: TRBJ1-1; D gene: NA; clone size: NA; V gene: TRBV2; CDR3 DNA: TGTGCCAGCAGTGAAGGCAGGGAGACTGAAGCTTTCTTT; CDR3 protein: CASSEGRETEAFF
J gene: TRBJ2-2; D gene: NA; clone size: NA; V gene: TRBV14; CDR3 DNA: TGTGCCAGCAGCCAAAGGGACAATACCGGGGAGCTGTTTTTT; CDR3 protein: CASSQRDNTGELFF
J gene: TRBJ1-1; D gene: TRBD1; clone size: NA; V gene: TRBV2; CDR3 DNA: TGTGCCAGCAGTCGAGAGGGACAGCGGAACACTGAAGCTTTCTTT; CDR3 protein: CASSREGQRNTEAFF
J gene: TRBJ2-7; D gene: NA; clone size: NA; V gene: TRBV25-1; CDR3 DNA: TGTGCCAGCAGTGCCTTTAGGCTCCGTGAAACCTACGAGCAGTACTTC; CDR3 protein: CASSAFRLRETYEQYF
J gene: TRBJ2-1; D gene: TRBD1; clone size: once; V gene: TRBV30; CDR3 DNA: TGTGCCTGGAGCCGAGGACAGGGTCAGTTCTTC; CDR3 protein: CAWSRGQGQFF
J gene: TRBJ1-2; D gene: NA; clone size: NA; V gene: TRBV7-8; CDR3 DNA: TGTGCCAGCAGCTCAAATCCCCCGACTGGCCATCACGGCTACACCTTC; CDR3 protein: CASSSNPPTGHHGYTF